This entry lists 32 T cell receptor beta chains sequenced from one sample in a study of T cells in localized non-small cell lung cancer. Profiling relied on immunoSEQ multiplex PCR, and the TCRdb table lists in-frame clones only, not all of them. The table lists under 95,000 clones, around 82% of them singletons. The sequenced sample was peripheral blood, obtained before any cancer treatment. The receptors originated from a female donor over 55 with stage I lung adenocarcinoma.

This sequence joins TRBV2 and TRBJ1-5; TRBD1 matches at 11 bases. The V gene's germline CDR1 is SNHLY and CDR2 FYNNEI. Trimming at V came to 6 bases and at J to 6 bases, leaving 7 bases not matched to a gene. The CDR3 loop spans 15 amino acids. The CDR3: CASSLGTGGRQPQHF. The CDR3 DNA is TGTGCCAGCAGCCTCGGGACAGGGGGTCGTCAGCCCCAGCATTTT. Supplemented by reference TRBV2 and TRBJ1-5, the full variable domain reads EPEVTQTPSHQVTQMGQEVILRCVPISNHLYFYWYRQILGQKVEFLVSFYNNEISEKSEIFDDQFSVERPDGSNFTLKIRSTKLEDSAMYFCASSLGTGGRQPQHFGDGTRLSIL.

The CDR3 loop is CASSAGTNTEAFF. The CDR3 bases are TGTGCCAGCAGTGCCGGGACTAACACTGAAGCTTTCTTT. The rearrangement uses TRBV6-1 and TRBJ1-1; a weak D match, TRBD1 (5 bases). The CDR3 extends over 13 amino acids. Trimming pared 4 bases from V and 2 bases from J, leaving 8 bases between. Per germline, CDR1 MNHNS and CDR2 SASEGT.

The table lists this clone with a few counts. The chain couples TRBV9 to TRBJ2-2, with 8 bases fitting TRBD1. CDR1 and CDR2 (germline): SGDLS, YYNGEE. The CDR3 loop spans 14 amino acids. Trimming cost V 0 bases and J 5 bases; bases outside gene matches: 0. This CDR3 reads CASSVGQGTGELFF. The CDR3 DNA is TGTGCCAGCAGCGTAGGACAGGGGACCGGGGAGCTGTTTTTT.

The chain couples TRBV5-8 to TRBJ1-4, with D unclear. Trimming took 0 bases from V and 4 from J, leaving 7 bases between them. The CDR3 length is 14 residues. The germline V gene has CDR1 SGHTS and CDR2 YDEGEE. For the CDR3, the DNA is TGTGCCAGCAGCTTGGGACGGCTTAATGAAAAACTGTTTTTT. This translates into CASSLGRLNEKLFF.

The CDR3 region has the DNA TGTGCCAGCAGCGGAGCGACCGGATACCAAGAGACCCAGTACTTC. It is translated as CASSGATGYQETQYF. This chain connects TRBV9 to TRBJ2-5, with D unclear. V shed 3 bases and J shed 0 bases, with 12 bases lying between them. This CDR3 contains 15 residues. Per germline, CDR1 SGDLS and CDR2 YYNGEE.

This clone occurred many times. This chain joins TRBV10-3 and TRBJ1-4; weak D call: TRBD1 (5 bases). V lost 7 bases, J lost 7 bases, and 16 bases lay in between. Germline values: CDR1 ENHRY, CDR2 SYGVKD. The length of the CDR3 is 14 residues. CDR3 residues: CAIKNSGQGEKLFF. DNA for the CDR3: TGTGCCATCAAGAACTCGGGGCAGGGTGAAAAACTGTTTTTT.

J is TRBJ2-2 and V is TRBV4-3, with TRBD2 matching over 8 bases. The germline V gene has CDR1 LGHNA and CDR2 YSLEER. Trimming took 1 base from V and 7 from J; bases not matched to a gene: 11. The CDR3 extends over 17 amino acids. The CDR3 region has the DNA TGCGCCAGCAGCCAAGCCCCATCGCGGGGGGCCGGCGGGGAGCTGTTTTTT. The encoded protein is CASSQAPSRGAGGELFF.

Only a few counts were recorded for this clone. V usage is TRBV2 and J usage is TRBJ2-7; possibly TRBD2 for D (6 bases). The CDR3 spans 14 residues. Trimming removed 3 bases from V and 3 bases from J, with 12 bases in between. Germline values: CDR1 SNHLY, CDR2 FYNNEI. CDR3 nucleotide sequence: TGTGCCAGCAGTGATGGGCGGGGTCGCTACGAGCAGTACTTC. This codes for CASSDGRGRYEQYF.

V usage is TRBV7-3 and J usage is TRBJ2-1, with D maybe TRBD2 (5 bases). Germline V gene data show CDR1 as SGHTA and CDR2 as FQGTGA. CDR3 size: 15 residues. With 3 bases removed from V and 0 bases from J, the gap between germline ends came to 9 bases. The CDR3 DNA reads TGTGCCAGCAGCTTGGAGGTACGCTCCTACAATGAGCAGTTCTTC. Its translation: CASSLEVRSYNEQFF.

This clone appeared a single time. This chain connects TRBV7-9 to TRBJ2-7; 8 positions agree with TRBD2. V lost 7 bases to trimming and J lost 5 bases; unmatched junction nucleotides: 22. The germline V gene encodes CDR1 SEHNR and CDR2 FQNEAQ (reference sequence). The CDR3 is 18 amino acids. The CDR3 nucleotides read TGTGCCAGCATCCCCAACCGCGCGGGAGGCTCCTTCATACACGAGCAGTACTTC. Amino acids: CASIPNRAGGSFIHEQYF. The full variable domain, in which reference TRBV7-9 and TRBJ2-7 provide the parts outside the CDR3, is DTGVSQNPRHKITKRGQNVTFRCDPISEHNRLYWYRQTLGQGPEFLTYFQNEAQLEKSRLLSDRFSAERPKGSFSTLEIQRTEQGDSAMYLCASIPNRAGGSFIHEQYFGPGTRLTVT.

The CDR3 bases are TGTGCCTGGAGTAAGGGACTAGCAGCCGAGCAGTACTTC. It translates to CAWSKGLAAEQYF. This chain uses TRBV30 with TRBJ2-7; 9 nucleotides agree with TRBD2. CDR1 and CDR2 (germline): GTSNPN, SVGIG (reference sequence). Trimming at V came to 2 bases and at J to 6 bases, leaving 5 bases not matched to a gene. This CDR3 contains 13 residues. Variable domain in full (rest from reference TRBV30 and TRBJ2-7): SQTIHQWPATLVQPVGSPLSLECTVEGTSNPNLYWYRQAAGRGLQLLFYSVGIGQISSEVPQNLSASRPQDRQFILSSKKLLLSDSGFYLCAWSKGLAAEQYFGPGTRLTVT.

The J gene is TRBJ1-1, the V gene TRBV9; no reliable D call. This CDR3 spans 13 amino acids. Trimming removed 3 bases from V and 4 bases from J, with 10 bases in between. Germline CDR1 SGDLS, CDR2 YYNGEE. The CDR3 coding sequence is TGTGCCAGCAGCGCGAGACCGGGCACTGAAGCTTTCTTT. Its protein product is CASSARPGTEAFF.

The V gene is TRBV4-3, the J gene TRBJ2-2; 9 bases map to TRBD1. The CDR3 extends over 17 amino acids. The germline V gene encodes CDR1 LGHNA and CDR2 YSLEER. Germline trimming cut 5 bases from V and 3 bases from J; bases unmatched to any gene: 10. The CDR3 spells CASSGRTGGRDTGELFF. In DNA, the CDR3 is TGCGCCAGCAGCGGACGAACAGGGGGCAGGGACACCGGGGAGCTGTTTTTT.

As concerns this clone: A junction boundary mismatches the germline segment, possibly from a read error. Other DNA sequences from this sample encode an identical CDR3 as well. The genes are TRBV5-3 and TRBJ1-5; possible D gene TRBD1, 5 bases. TRBV5-3 belongs to the ORF category, with a function that is uncertain. This CDR3 has 16 amino acids. CDR3 amino acids: CARSRAGPYSNQPQHF. CDR3 nucleotides: TGCGCCAGAAGCAGGGCAGGGCCTTATAGCAATCAGCCCCAGCATTTT.

This chain joins TRBV19 and TRBJ2-1; tentative D call: TRBD2 (7 bases). CDR1 LNHDA and CDR2 SQIVND come from the germline V gene (reference sequence). Trimming removed 5 bases at V and 15 bases at J, with 17 bases between. The CDR3 sequence is 12 residues long. The CDR3 reads CASSPRRGHLFF. The CDR3 DNA is TGTGCCAGTAGTCCCAGGCGGGGGCACCTGTTCTTC.

The chain carries TRBV7-2 and TRBJ2-1, with 11 bases fitting TRBD2. Trimming took 1 base from V and 9 from J; bases not matched to a gene: 5. CDR1 is SGHTA, CDR2 FQGNSA, per germline. The CDR3 contains 15 residues. This CDR3 reads CASSLDLAGGAEQFF. The CDR3 nucleotides read TGTGCCAGCAGCTTAGACCTAGCGGGAGGAGCTGAGCAGTTCTTC.

The chain recombines TRBV7-2 with TRBJ2-1; tentatively, D is TRBD1 (5 bases). V lost 5 bases, J lost 2 bases, and 13 bases lay in between. This CDR3 contains 15 residues. Germline CDR1 SGHTA, CDR2 FQGNSA. CDR3 DNA sequence: TGTGCCAGCAGCCCGCGACAGACTCCCTACAATGAGCAGTTCTTC. Protein sequence: CASSPRQTPYNEQFF.

CDR3 loop: CASSHWRAGGPVGTQYF. The CDR3 nucleotides are TGTGCCAGCAGCCATTGGCGCGCGGGAGGGCCCGTTGGGACCCAGTACTTC. The rearrangement uses TRBV14 and TRBJ2-5, with 9 bases matching TRBD2. Germline CDR1 SGHDN, CDR2 FVKESK. The CDR3 totals 17 residues. The V gene end was trimmed by 3 bases and the J gene end by 7 bases; junction bases not matched to a gene: 15.

The V gene is TRBV19, the J gene TRBJ2-3; TRBD1 or TRBD2 may be the D gene (5 bases each). Trimming stripped 5 bases from V and 4 bases from J, with 10 bases between. CDR1 LNHDA and CDR2 SQIVND come from the germline V gene (reference sequence). The CDR3 totals 13 residues. The CDR3 DNA reads as TGTGCCAGTAGTCCCCTGGGGGCAGATACGCAGTATTTT. The encoded protein is CASSPLGADTQYF.

This clone has a handful of counts. The chain is built from TRBV30 and TRBJ1-2; D not certain. Trimming left V 0 bases short and J 13 bases short, with 18 bases between. CDR3 length equals 13 residues. CDR1 is GTSNPN and CDR2 is SVGIG in the germline V gene (reference sequence). The CDR3 nucleotides are TGTGCCTGGAGTGTACCCCCCGCGACTAATGGCACCTTC. Translating it yields CAWSVPPATNGTF.

The V and J genes are TRBV7-3 and TRBJ2-5; D unclear. V lost 5 bases, J lost 5 bases, and 12 bases lay in between. Per the germline V gene, CDR1 is SGHTA and CDR2 is FQGTGA. The CDR3 consists of 13 residues. CDR3: CASSPSSTETQYF. The CDR3 DNA is TGTGCCAGCAGCCCCTCCAGCACGGAGACCCAGTACTTC. Full variable domain (rest looked up from reference TRBV7-3 and TRBJ2-5): GAGVSQTPSNKVTEKGKYVELRCDPISGHTALYWYRQSLGQGPEFLIYFQGTGAADDSGLPNDRFFAVRPEGSVSTLKIQRTERGDSAVYLCASSPSSTETQYFGPGTRLLVL.

The chain combines TRBV7-2 with TRBJ2-7; D unresolved. Germline CDR1 is SGHTA and CDR2 is FQGNSA. The V gene lost 1 base and the J gene lost 1 base, with 8 bases spanning the gap. The CDR3 contains 14 residues. DNA of the CDR3: TGTGCCAGCAGCTTAGAAGCAGATTCCTACGAGCAGTACTTC. Translated: CASSLEADSYEQYF.

This clone was recorded once. This chain connects TRBV6-5 to TRBJ2-2; tentatively, D is TRBD2 (6 bases). Trimming took 7 bases from V and 5 from J, leaving 11 bases between them. The CDR3 is 13 residues long. Germline loops: CDR1 MNHEY, CDR2 SVGAGI. Here the CDR3 DNA reads TGTGCCAGCACCCCTCGGGGGACCGGGGAGCTGTTTTTT. This codes for CASTPRGTGELFF.

The chain is built from TRBV7-3 and TRBJ1-1; D is undetermined. There are 13 residues in the CDR3. Germline loops: CDR1 SGHTA, CDR2 FQGTGA. The V end lost 3 bases, the J end lost 0 bases, and 5 bases lay between the germline ends. Here the CDR3 DNA reads TGTGCCAGCAGCTTTAGAATGAACACTGAAGCTTTCTTT. This encodes CASSFRMNTEAFF.

The rearrangement links TRBV30 to TRBJ1-6, with a possible D match to TRBD1 (6 bases). V was trimmed by 0 bases and J by 7 bases, leaving 10 bases between them. The CDR3 runs 14 residues. CDR1 GTSNPN and CDR2 SVGIG come from the germline V gene (reference sequence). The DNA of the CDR3 is TGTGCCTGGAGTGTGTACAGGGAGAATTCACCCCTCCACTTT. Protein sequence: CAWSVYRENSPLHF.

The V call is TRBV6-1, the J call TRBJ2-6; the D is unclear. The CDR3 sequence is 15 residues long. From germline, CDR1 is MNHNS and CDR2 SASEGT. The ends were cut back, 4 bases at V and 0 bases at J, with 7 bases in the middle. The CDR3 bases are TGTGCCAGCAGTGGCAGTTTCTCTGGGGCCAACGTCCTGACTTTC. Translation gives CASSGSFSGANVLTF.

The rearrangement joins TRBV15 to TRBJ1-5, with D tentatively TRBD1 (6 bases). V was pared by 3 bases and J by 3 bases, with 12 bases between. Germline loops: CDR1 LNHNV, CDR2 YYDKDF (reference sequence). This CDR3 region has 15 residues. The CDR3 spells CATSSRTEFNQPQHF. The CDR3 DNA sequence: TGTGCCACCAGCAGTCGGACAGAATTCAATCAGCCCCAGCATTTT. Variable domain in full (rest from reference TRBV15 and TRBJ1-5): DAMVIQNPRYQVTQFGKPVTLSCSQTLNHNVMYWYQQKSSQAPKLLFHYYDKDFNNEADTPDNFQSRRPNTSFCFLDIRSPGLGDTAMYLCATSSRTEFNQPQHFGDGTRLSIL.

This chain connects TRBV2 to TRBJ1-2, with TRBD1 as a possible D gene (5 bases). CDR3 length equals 14 residues. Looked up from germline, CDR1 is SNHLY and CDR2 is FYNNEI. Trimming took off 6 bases at V and 6 bases at J, with 17 bases between the two ends. The CDR3 protein is CASSPGAGKHGYTF. Written as DNA, the CDR3 is TGTGCCAGCAGCCCCGGGGCCGGCAAACATGGCTACACCTTC.

This clone was seen a handful of times. V gene TRBV5-4 combines with J gene TRBJ2-3, with TRBD1 matching 10 bases. The J segment lost 2 bases and the V segment lost 4 bases, leaving 4 bases of the junction unmatched. The CDR3 sequence is 15 residues long. Germline CDR1 is SGHNT and CDR2 is YYREEE (reference sequence). The chain's CDR3 is CASSLDRGFTDTQYF. CDR3 in DNA: TGTGCCAGCAGCCTGGACAGGGGGTTCACAGATACGCAGTATTTT.

The chain is built from TRBV28 and TRBJ1-1; 9 positions match TRBD1. After removal of 5 bases from V and 1 base from J, the junction contained 11 bases not matched to a gene. In germline, CDR1 is MDHEN, CDR2 SYDVKM. This CDR3 contains 17 residues. The CDR3 DNA is TGTGCCAGCAGTCCAACAGGGGGCTCCCTCGGGAACACTGAAGCTTTCTTT. As protein: CASSPTGGSLGNTEAFF.

The V call is TRBV7-2, the J call TRBJ1-6, with a tentative D call TRBD1 (6 bases). The CDR3 sequence is 18 residues long. Germline V lookup: CDR1 SGHTA, CDR2 FQGNSA. V was cut by 5 bases and J by 0 bases, with 17 bases left in between. CDR3 region: CASSISHRAGSYNSPLHF. The CDR3 region has the DNA TGTGCCAGCAGCATATCTCACAGGGCCGGCTCCTATAATTCACCCCTCCACTTT.

This sequence joins TRBV27 and TRBJ2-5, with TRBD2 matching over 11 bases. The DNA matches TRBJ2-7 better at its end, which makes the J call doubtful. The CDR3 length is 14 residues. Germline assignment: CDR1 MNHEY and CDR2 SMNVEV (reference sequence). The CDR3 DNA reads TGTGCCAGCAGTACCTCCGGGACTAGCGGCGAGCAGTACTTC. As protein: CASSTSGTSGEQYF.